A selection of T cell receptor beta chains follows, all from one sample in a study of cytotoxic CD8 clonotypes in ibrutinib-treated CLL. Clones were sequenced by immunoSEQ multiplex PCR, and TCRdb holds only the in-frame ones, with some missing. The sample gives under 200,000 clones, approximately 80% of which show up once; roughly 4.5% is in the top ten. The sample here was PBMCs, taken after 24 months of ibrutinib treatment. These receptors originate from a human donor with chronic lymphocytic leukemia. The CDR3 runs from the conserved cysteine through the conserved F or W.

V: TRBV5-1
CDR3: CASSYTGSENEQYF

V: TRBV19
CDR3: CASTVDRGLYGYTF

V: TRBV4-1
CDR3: CASSQARVTEAFF

V: TRBV20-1
CDR3: CSASRATEAFF

V: TRBV7-2
CDR3: CAEKKASGGYTF

V: TRBV2
CDR3: CASSPGLAGGGQFF

V: TRBV18
CDR3: CASSGTVPPNTGELFF

V: TRBV2
CDR3: CASSALGTGRSNYGYTF

V: TRBV27
CDR3: CASSQGDRRNYGYTF

V: TRBV18
CDR3: CASSPPGPTPYGIDEQFF

V: TRBV25-1
CDR3: CASMATGKIEKLFF

V: TRBV5-1
CDR3: CASSWTGPPGDTQYF

V: TRBV19
CDR3: CASSLGGMNTEAFF

V: TRBV27
CDR3: CASSLRARGLGDQPQHF

V: TRBV5-5
CDR3: CASSNRDRPSRDNQPQHF

V: TRBV30
CDR3: CAWSVNGNTIYF

V: TRBV9
CDR3: CASSVGQSYYNEQFF

V: TRBV6-1
CDR3: CASWTGGISNQPQHF

V: TRBV11-2
CDR3: CASSLWTEAFF

V: TRBV5-1
CDR3: CASSLLPDYYGYTF

V: TRBV5-4
CDR3: CASHGAGGPTDTQYF

V: TRBV5-8
CDR3: CASSRRTSGSDEQYF

V: TRBV5-1
CDR3: CASSSRDSSYNSPLHF

V: TRBV7-2
CDR3: CASSLATKSDIQYF

V: TRBV5-6
CDR3: CASSFGTGRVQPQHF

V: TRBV7-9
CDR3: CASSLGTDTQYF

V: TRBV23-1
CDR3: CASSPGGQRAHQETQYF